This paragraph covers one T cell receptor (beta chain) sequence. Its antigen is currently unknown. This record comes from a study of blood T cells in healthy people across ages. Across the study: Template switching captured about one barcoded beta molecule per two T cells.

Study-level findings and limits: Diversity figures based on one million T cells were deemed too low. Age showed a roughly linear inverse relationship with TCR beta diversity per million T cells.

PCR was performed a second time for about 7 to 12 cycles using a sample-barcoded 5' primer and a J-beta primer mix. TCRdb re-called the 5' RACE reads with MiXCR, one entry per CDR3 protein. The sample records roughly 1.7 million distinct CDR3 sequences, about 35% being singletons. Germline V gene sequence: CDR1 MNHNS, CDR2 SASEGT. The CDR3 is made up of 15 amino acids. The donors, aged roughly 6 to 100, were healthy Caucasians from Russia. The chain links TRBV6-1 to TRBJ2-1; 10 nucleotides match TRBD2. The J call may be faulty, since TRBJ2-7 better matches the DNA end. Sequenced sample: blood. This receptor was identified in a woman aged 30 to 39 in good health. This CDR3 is CASSRTSGDYNEQYF. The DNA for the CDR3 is TGTGCCAGCAGCAGAACTAGCGGGGACTACAATGAGCAGTACTTC.